This entry lists 18 T cell receptor beta chains sequenced from one sample in a study of CD8 T cells in Susac syndrome. Reverse transcription of roughly 0.5 to 1 ug RNA was performed with random hexamers. Using its own MiXCR run on the immunoSEQ multiplex PCR reads, TCRdb lists one record per CDR3 protein. The sample has about 400,000 distinct CDR3 sequences; around 85% are singletons. The sample consisted of CD8+ T cells from PBMCs. Source of these receptors: a human donor with multiple sclerosis.

This clonotype appeared a single time. This rearrangement joins TRBV29-1 to TRBJ2-3; D is uncertain. V was cut by 2 bases and J by 0 bases, with 9 bases left in between. CDR3 length: 14 residues. Per germline, CDR1 SQVTM and CDR2 ANQGSEA. The CDR3 here is CSVERSESTDTQYF. The CDR3 DNA is TGCAGCGTTGAAAGGTCCGAAAGCACAGATACGCAGTATTTT.

The chain links TRBV4-1 to TRBJ1-3; D is undetermined. CDR3 size: 15 residues. Germline assignment: CDR1 MGHRA and CDR2 YSYEKL. V lost 0 bases to trimming and J lost 2 bases, with 8 bases between them. In nucleotides, the CDR3 is TGCGCCAGCAGCCAAGATCGGGGAGCTGGAAACACCATATATTTT. Its translation: CASSQDRGAGNTIYF.

This chain joins TRBV11-2 and TRBJ1-3, with D maybe TRBD1 (6 bases). Germline lookup yields CDR1 SGHAT and CDR2 FQNNGV. With 6 bases removed from V and 4 bases from J, the gap between germline ends came to 16 bases. CDR3 length: 15 amino acids. CDR3 amino acids: CASSDSTGLGNTIYF. The CDR3 DNA is TGTGCCAGCAGTGATTCGACAGGACTGGGAAACACCATATATTTT. Using reference TRBV11-2 and TRBJ1-3 for the parts outside the CDR3, the full variable domain is EAGVAQSPRYKIIEKRQSVAFWCNPISGHATLYWYQQILGQGPKLLIQFQNNGVVDDSQLPKDRFSAERLKGVDSTLKIQPAKLEDSAVYLCASSDSTGLGNTIYFGEGSWLTVV.

This sequence joins TRBV20-1 and TRBJ2-7; no clear D gene. The length of the CDR3 is 13 residues. Germline CDR1 is DFQATT and CDR2 is SNEGSKA (reference sequence). Deletions cut 3 bases from V and 2 bases from J, with 11 bases between. CDR3 sequence (DNA): TGCAGTGCTAGGCTAGAGGAAACCTACGAGCAGTACTTC. Its translation: CSARLEETYEQYF.

V usage is TRBV2 and J usage is TRBJ1-2, with 9 nucleotides matching TRBD1. The V and J ends lost 8 bases and 4 bases, in that order; junction bases with no gene match: 11. Germline V gives CDR1 SNHLY, CDR2 FYNNEI. CDR3 length: 15 amino acids. CDR3 sequence (DNA): TGTGCCAGCTACGGGGACAGGGAACTCATCTATGGCTACACCTTC. Translated: CASYGDRELIYGYTF.

The V gene is TRBV6-5, the J gene TRBJ2-5; perhaps TRBD1 as D (6 bases). Germline V gene data show CDR1 as MNHEY and CDR2 as SVGAGI. V lost 0 bases and J 10 bases, leaving 21 bases between the germline ends. This CDR3 region has 16 residues. The CDR3: CASSYSAGTSQSDQYF. For the CDR3, the DNA is TGTGCCAGCAGTTACTCCGCAGGGACATCCCAAAGTGACCAGTACTTC.

V gene TRBV5-1 combines with J gene TRBJ1-3, with TRBD1 matching over 8 bases. Germline assignment: CDR1 SGHRS and CDR2 YFSETQ. The CDR3 consists of 16 residues. The J segment lost 4 bases and the V segment lost 4 bases, leaving 10 bases of the junction unmatched. CDR3 residues: CASSASGQATGNTIYF. The CDR3 nucleotides are TGCGCCAGCAGCGCTTCGGGACAGGCTACAGGAAACACCATATATTTT. Looking up the rest from reference TRBV5-1 and TRBJ1-3 gives the full variable domain: KAGVTQTPRYLIKTRGQQVTLSCSPISGHRSVSWYQQTPGQGLQFLFEYFSETQRNKGNFPGRFSGRQFSNSRSEMNVSTLELGDSALYLCASSASGQATGNTIYFGEGSWLTVV.

The genes are TRBV6-2 or TRBV6-3 and TRBJ2-7, with D uncertain. Germline V gene lookup returns CDR1 MNHEY and CDR2 SVGEGT. V lost 2 bases and J 10 bases, leaving 12 bases between the germline ends. This CDR3 has 12 residues. CDR3 in amino acids: CASSYPVPGQYF. The CDR3 bases are TGTGCCAGCAGTTACCCGGTCCCCGGCCAGTACTTC.

This clonotype was observed a single time. J is TRBJ1-2 and V is TRBV29-1; D gene uncertain. The CDR3 length is 12 residues. CDR1 and CDR2 from the germline V gene are SQVTM and ANQGSEA. V was clipped by 3 bases and J by 4 bases, with 9 bases between them. The CDR3 DNA reads TGCAGCGTTGAGAAGACCACCTATGGCTACACCTTC. It encodes CSVEKTTYGYTF.

The rearrangement uses TRBV27 and TRBJ1-6; TRBD1 is a possible D gene (5 bases). The germline gives CDR1 MNHEY, CDR2 SMNVEV (reference sequence). There are 14 residues in the CDR3. V shed 5 bases and J shed 9 bases, with 14 bases lying between them. CDR3 coding DNA: TGTGCCAGCAGTCACGAACCAGGGTTTTCACCCCTCCACTTT. It translates to CASSHEPGFSPLHF.

This clonotype appeared a single time. V gene TRBV6-5 combines with J gene TRBJ2-1; 8 nucleotides line up with TRBD1. The length of the CDR3 is 15 residues. J lost 5 bases, V lost 2 bases, and 5 bases had no gene match. Germline V gene sequence: CDR1 MNHEY, CDR2 SVGAGI. CDR3 sequence (DNA): TGTGCCAGCAGTTACGTAGGACAGGGTAACAATGAGCAGTTCTTC. Its translation: CASSYVGQGNNEQFF.

The chain links TRBV7-8 to TRBJ1-5; D unclear. There are 17 residues in the CDR3. V was shortened by 2 bases and J by 5 bases, with 19 bases between the two germline ends. Germline V gene sequence: CDR1 SGHVS, CDR2 FQNEAQ. The CDR3 protein is CASSLLGWGGFYQPQHF. CDR3 nucleotide sequence: TGTGCCAGCAGCTTATTGGGTTGGGGAGGGTTCTATCAGCCCCAGCATTTT.

The chain carries TRBV12-5 and TRBJ2-1; D possibly uses TRBD1 or TRBD2 (5 bases each). Germline CDR1 LGHNT, CDR2 FRNRAP. The CDR3 consists of 17 residues. V dropped 1 base and J dropped 6 bases, with 19 bases sitting between them. CDR3 region: CASGLGYGGRAGNEQFF. The CDR3 DNA reads TGTGCTAGTGGTTTGGGTTATGGCGGCAGGGCGGGCAATGAGCAGTTCTTC.

This sequence joins TRBV7-9 and TRBJ2-7; 11 nucleotides line up with TRBD2. The CDR3 is 17 residues long. The V segment lost 5 bases and the J segment 0 bases; nucleotides outside the gene matches: 9. Germline CDR1 SEHNR, CDR2 FQNEAQ (reference sequence). The CDR3 is CASSPLTSGIYSYEQYF. CDR3 DNA sequence: TGTGCCAGCAGCCCGCTGACTAGCGGGATTTACTCCTACGAGCAGTACTTC.

V is TRBV6-1 and J is TRBJ2-7; 7 nucleotides align to TRBD1. V gave up 4 bases and J gave up 2 bases; unmatched junction bases: 8. This CDR3 has 15 residues. Germline-derived CDR1 and CDR2 are MNHNS and SASEGT. The DNA of the CDR3 is TGTGCCAGCAGTGGGGACAGTCCCCATACCTACGAGCAGTACTTC. This gives the protein CASSGDSPHTYEQYF.

The rearrangement joins TRBV19 to TRBJ1-1, with D perhaps TRBD1 (5 bases). V shed 1 base and J shed 4 bases, with 13 bases lying between them. Germline V gene lookup returns CDR1 LNHDA and CDR2 SQIVND (reference sequence). The CDR3 is made up of 15 amino acids. CDR3 coding DNA: TGTGCCAGTAGTATAGTCGGGGGATCGATCACTGAAGCTTTCTTT. This translates into CASSIVGGSITEAFF.

This chain connects TRBV20-1 to TRBJ1-1; D is uncertain. The CDR3 loop spans 13 amino acids. The ends were cut back, 1 base at V and 1 base at J, with 7 bases in the middle. Germline V gene data show CDR1 as DFQATT and CDR2 as SNEGSKA (reference sequence). The chain's CDR3 is CSARVGGNTEAFF. DNA of the CDR3: TGCAGTGCTAGAGTAGGAGGGAACACTGAAGCTTTCTTT.

The table lists this clonotype with a count of one. CDR3 nucleotides: TGTGCCAGCGGGGTTGGCGGGGGGTACGAGCAGTACTTC. Its translation: CASGVGGGYEQYF. The rearrangement links TRBV27 to TRBJ2-7; TRBD2 aligns across 8 bases. The CDR3 contains 13 residues. Trimming removed 8 bases from V and 4 bases from J; junction bases left unmatched: 7. CDR1 is MNHEY and CDR2 is SMNVEV in the germline V gene (reference sequence).